The T cell receptor (beta chain) under discussion was sequenced for a study of regulatory T cells in long-lasting Graves disease. The V end lost 5 bases, the J end lost 5 bases, and 15 bases lay between the germline ends. In germline, CDR1 is MNHNS, CDR2 SASEGT. The CDR3 sequence is 14 residues long. Relying on iRepertoire HTBI primers and Arm-PCR of CDR3 regions, the team built TCR beta libraries. TCRdb reprocessed the multiplex PCR reads via MiXCR and lists one record per CDR3 protein. The sample has about 500,000 distinct CDR3 sequences; 15% to 20% are singletons. This clonotype showed up many times. Sample time point: newly diagnosed GD, antithyroid drugs for less than 3 months. Construction of the TCR library relied on RNA isolated from PBMCs. The sample was also linked to a second study, of T cells in Graves' hyperthyroidism and ophthalmopathy.

The gene calls are TRBV6-1 and TRBJ1-1, with D tentatively TRBD1 (5 bases). The input for sequencing was peripheral blood mononuclear cells (PBMCs), taken at new diagnosis, from a patient treated with antithyroid drugs. The sequence was collected from a man aged 35 to 55 with Graves disease. This CDR3 reads CASSPAGGLTEAFF. The CDR3 nucleotides are TGTGCCAGCAGTCCTGCGGGGGGGTTGACTGAAGCTTTCTTT.